This T cell receptor beta chain stems from a study of blood T cell repertoires in COVID-19. The wider study: T cells, B-cell-depleted T cells, or PBMCs provided the cDNA or gDNA that served as material.

Seattle researchers signed up patients amid active infection and tracked them longitudinally. Methods used by the authors: Reference gene primer amplification yielded estimated nucleated cell counts. The data were produced by immunoSEQ multiplex PCR, yet TCRdb's version contains in-frame clones alone and is incomplete. V and J calls and clone size follow that table, whereas D and trimming were derived from the DNA. The sample lists 300,000 to 400,000 clones; 88% were seen once. This CDR3 comprises 18 residues. CDR1 is LNHDA and CDR2 is SQIVND in the germline V gene (reference sequence). V lost 3 bases, J lost 4 bases, and 13 bases stayed unmatched.

The specimen sequenced was peripheral blood. The chain recombines TRBV19 with TRBJ2-2, with 8 bases identical to TRBD1. This receptor was identified in a woman in her 70s with COVID-19, enrolled during active disease. CDR3 residues: CASSIPLPGGKVTGELFF. The CDR3 coding sequence is TGTGCCAGTAGTATTCCCCTCCCAGGGGGCAAGGTCACCGGGGAGCTGTTTTTT.